These 30 T cell receptor beta chains share one sample of origin, sequenced in a study of vaccination effects on CD4 cells after COVID-19. With the ViraFEST assay, the study expanded antigen-specific CD4+ T cells using viral peptide pools, then sequenced them. Cells that had been cultured for ten to eleven days were the source of isolated CD4+ T cells. Only in-frame clones appear in the TCRdb table, and some are missing; sequencing was by immunoSEQ multiplex PCR. This sample yields around 30,000 clones, of which 55% to 75% are seen a single time; around 27% belongs to the top ten. Antigens for these TCRs are unknown. Sample: CD4+ T cells from PBMCs cultured with HCoV-229E spike peptides, taken before COVID-19 vaccination. The receptor source for this set is a human donor who received a COVID-19 vaccine.

This sequence joins TRBV12-3 or TRBV12-4 and TRBJ1-2, with D unclear. V was clipped by 1 base and J by 10 bases, with 7 bases between them. The CDR3 consists of 11 residues. The CDR3 here is CASSLGSNYTF. CDR3 sequence (DNA): TGTGCCAGCAGTTTAGGTTCCAACTACACCTTC.

The chain uses TRBV9 and TRBJ1-1; 8 bases map to TRBD1. The CDR3 is 15 amino acids. V was pared by 2 bases and J by 3 bases, with 6 bases of the junction left unmatched. Germline V gene data show CDR1 as SGDLS and CDR2 as YYNGEE. The CDR3 coding sequence is TGTGCCAGCAGCGTGGCAGGGGGCGGGTACACTGAAGCTTTCTTT. Its protein is CASSVAGGGYTEAFF.

The chain carries TRBV10-3 and TRBJ2-7; D tentatively reads TRBD1 or TRBD2 (5 bases each). The germline gives CDR1 ENHRY, CDR2 SYGVKD. The CDR3 has 14 residues. V was clipped by 7 bases and J by 1 base, with 14 bases between them. This CDR3 is CAITRDGSSYEQYF. The CDR3 region has the DNA TGTGCCATCACCCGGGACGGATCATCCTACGAGCAGTACTTC.

The chain combines TRBV12-3 or TRBV12-4 with TRBJ1-5, with D unclear. There are 13 residues in the CDR3. With 3 bases removed from V and 5 bases from J, the gap between germline ends came to 8 bases. Written as DNA, the CDR3 is TGTGCCAGCAGTTTTGCGGGTTATCAGCCCCAGCATTTT. It encodes CASSFAGYQPQHF.

The chain links TRBV5-1 to TRBJ2-1; 8 bases are a match to TRBD2. J was trimmed by 0 bases and V by 7 bases; bases with no gene match: 6. The CDR3 length is 15 residues. Germline V gene lookup returns CDR1 SGHRS and CDR2 YFSETQ. The CDR3 sequence is CASGKSGSSYNEQFF. In DNA, the CDR3 is TGCGCCAGCGGGAAAAGCGGGAGCTCCTACAATGAGCAGTTCTTC.

There are a few counts of this clone. The chain has TRBV3-1 (or the pseudogene TRBV3-2) and TRBJ2-2; maybe TRBD1 (5 bases). Trimming left V 8 bases short and J 6 bases short, with 7 bases between. CDR3 length: 11 residues. Germline CDR1 reads LGHDT; CDR2 reads YNNKEL (reference sequence). CDR3 nucleotides: TGTGCCAGCTCAGGGCCCGGGGAGCTGTTTTTT. Encoded protein: CASSGPGELFF.

The sample holds a few counts of this clone. V and J are TRBV12-5 and TRBJ2-6; D may be TRBD2 (6 bases). Germline V gene data show CDR1 as LGHNT and CDR2 as FRNRAP. The length of the CDR3 is 15 residues. Trimming removed 3 bases from V and 0 bases from J, with 6 bases in between. This CDR3 reads CASGFGGSGANVLTF. CDR3 nucleotide sequence: TGTGCTAGTGGTTTCGGGGGCTCTGGGGCCAACGTCCTGACTTTC.

The rearrangement links TRBV29-1 to TRBJ2-3; D may be TRBD1 (5 bases). The CDR3 extends over 13 amino acids. Looked up from germline, CDR1 is SQVTM and CDR2 is ANQGSEA. Trimming stripped 4 bases from V and 5 bases from J, with 13 bases between. The CDR3 DNA follows: TGCAGCGTTGTCTTGTACCAGGGAGATACGCAGTATTTT. This translates into CSVVLYQGDTQYF.

This clone came up a few times. This chain links TRBV7-8 with TRBJ1-5; D is undetermined. V was trimmed by 1 base and J by 4 bases, leaving 5 bases between them. Looked up from germline, CDR1 is SGHVS and CDR2 is FQNEAQ. The CDR3 covers 13 residues. CDR3: CASSLGRNQPQHF. For the CDR3, the DNA is TGTGCCAGCAGCTTAGGACGGAATCAGCCCCAGCATTTT.

The sample holds a few counts of this clone. The V gene is TRBV2, the J gene TRBJ1-5; possible D gene TRBD1, 5 bases. Per the germline V gene, CDR1 is SNHLY and CDR2 is FYNNEI. V lost 8 bases and J lost 2, with 16 bases in between. The CDR3 length is 15 residues. The CDR3 bases are TGTGCCAGCGCCGACGGGACGATCCGCAATCAGCCCCAGCATTTT. The encoded protein is CASADGTIRNQPQHF. Full variable domain (remainder filled in from reference TRBV2 and TRBJ1-5): EPEVTQTPSHQVTQMGQEVILRCVPISNHLYFYWYRQILGQKVEFLVSFYNNEISEKSEIFDDQFSVERPDGSNFTLKIRSTKLEDSAMYFCASADGTIRNQPQHFGDGTRLSIL.

This clone has just a few counts. The chain employs TRBV3-1 (or the pseudogene TRBV3-2) and TRBJ1-2, with 8 positions matching TRBD1. V lost 1 base, J lost 1 base, and 5 bases stayed unmatched. Per germline, CDR1 LGHDT and CDR2 YNNKEL (reference sequence). There are 16 residues in the CDR3. CDR3 in amino acids: CASSQAPGQGNYGYTF. The CDR3 nucleotides are TGTGCCAGCAGCCAAGCCCCCGGACAGGGTAACTATGGCTACACCTTC.

This clone showed up just once. The rearrangement links TRBV28 to TRBJ2-7; perhaps TRBD2 as D (5 bases). CDR1 is MDHEN, CDR2 SYDVKM, per germline. This CDR3 is built from 12 residues. V lost 4 bases and J 3 bases, leaving 7 bases between the germline ends. The CDR3 DNA is TGTGCCAGCAGTTCACTAGTCTACGAGCAGTACTTC. Amino acids: CASSSLVYEQYF.

This sequence joins TRBV6-5 and TRBJ2-1; 13 nucleotides match TRBD2. Germline loops: CDR1 MNHEY, CDR2 SVGAGI. The CDR3 contains 15 residues. V lost 7 bases, J lost 9 bases, and 9 bases stayed unmatched. CDR3 protein: CASNGLAGVIGEQFF. As DNA, the CDR3 is TGTGCCAGCAATGGACTAGCGGGGGTAATTGGTGAGCAGTTCTTC.

This clone was recorded once. The chain links TRBV7-8 to TRBJ2-7; 11 bases agree with TRBD2. CDR1 and CDR2 (germline): SGHVS, FQNEAQ. The CDR3 consists of 15 residues. J was trimmed by 6 bases and V by 4 bases; bases with no gene match: 8. CDR3 protein: CASSSRLAGSVEQYF. The CDR3 nucleotides are TGTGCCAGCAGCTCGAGACTAGCGGGATCGGTCGAGCAGTACTTC.

The chain recombines TRBV20-1 with TRBJ1-2, with D unclear. V lost 3 bases and J 4 bases, leaving 21 bases between the germline ends. Germline V gene sequence: CDR1 DFQATT, CDR2 SNEGSKA (reference sequence). CDR3 length: 16 amino acids. CDR3 nucleotide sequence: TGCAGTGCTAGTCCCCCGGGTCGCCCGCGGGGCTATGGCTACACCTTC. It specifies CSASPPGRPRGYGYTF.

This chain uses TRBV18 with TRBJ1-6; TRBD1 agrees at 7 bases. After removal of 3 bases from V and 7 bases from J, the junction contained 6 bases not matched to a gene. CDR1 and CDR2 from the germline V gene are KGHSH and LQKENI. This CDR3 is 15 amino acids long. CDR3 sequence (DNA): TGTGCCAGCTCACCGACAGGGAACGTGAATTCACCCCTCCACTTT. It is translated as CASSPTGNVNSPLHF.

The chain has TRBV6-6 and TRBJ1-5; 10 nucleotides agree with TRBD1. The CDR3 has 14 amino acids. Unmatched junction bases numbered 7, after V lost 5 bases and J lost 9 bases. Germline-derived CDR1 and CDR2 are MNHNY and SVGAGI (reference sequence). The CDR3 region is CASSGGTGEAPQHF. The CDR3 region has the DNA TGTGCCAGCAGTGGCGGGACAGGGGAGGCGCCCCAGCATTTT.

V and J are TRBV19 and TRBJ1-1; 8 nucleotides match TRBD1. The CDR3 length is 13 residues. Germline-derived CDR1 and CDR2 are LNHDA and SQIVND (reference sequence). Trimming cost V 3 bases and J 7 bases; bases outside gene matches: 4. The CDR3 DNA reads TGTGCCAGTAGTATCGGGACAGGCTTTGAAGCTTTCTTT. Translated, it gives CASSIGTGFEAFF. The variable domain in full, with the rest retrieved from reference TRBV19 and TRBJ1-1, is DGGITQSPKYLFRKEGQNVTLSCEQNLNHDAMYWYRQDPGQGLRLIYYSQIVNDFQKGDIAEGYSVSREKKESFPLTVTSAQKNPTAFYLCASSIGTGFEAFFGQGTRLTVV.

V gene TRBV5-4 combines with J gene TRBJ2-3, with unresolved D. This CDR3 spans 12 amino acids. The V gene's germline CDR1 is SGHNT and CDR2 YYREEE (reference sequence). The V end lost 0 bases, the J end lost 6 bases, and 5 bases lay between the germline ends. The CDR3 reads CASSLEEDTQYF. Written as DNA, the CDR3 is TGTGCCAGCAGCTTGGAAGAGGATACGCAGTATTTT.

This clone appeared a few times. The chain employs TRBV6-6 and TRBJ1-4; the D is unclear. V was clipped by 8 bases and J by 5 bases, with 15 bases between them. This CDR3 region has 14 residues. The germline gives CDR1 MNHNY, CDR2 SVGAGI (reference sequence). The CDR3: CASVGSLTNEKLFF. In DNA, the CDR3 is TGTGCCAGCGTAGGGTCGCTAACCAATGAAAAACTGTTTTTT.

The chain is built from TRBV5-6 and TRBJ1-6; 8 bases line up with TRBD1. Germline lookup yields CDR1 SGHDT and CDR2 YYEEEE. This CDR3 is built from 14 residues. V was pared by 4 bases and J by 10 bases, with 7 bases of the junction left unmatched. CDR3 coding DNA: TGTGCCAGCAGCGATACAGGGGGGAGATCACCCCTCCACTTT. As protein: CASSDTGGRSPLHF.

The V and J genes are TRBV6-1 and TRBJ1-3, with D possibly TRBD1 on 5 matching bases. The germline CDR1 and CDR2 sequences are MNHNS and SASEGT. The CDR3 sequence is 16 residues long. V was pared by 3 bases and J by 1 base, with 13 bases between. In nucleotides, the CDR3 is TGTGCCAGCAGTGACCGCCGGGGCGCTTCTGGAAACACCATATATTTT. It encodes CASSDRRGASGNTIYF.

The V call is TRBV6-1, the J call TRBJ1-1, with D tentatively TRBD1 (5 bases). CDR1 MNHNS and CDR2 SASEGT come from the germline V gene. The V gene lost 3 bases and the J gene lost 1 base, with 9 bases spanning the gap. The CDR3 covers 14 residues. In DNA form, the CDR3 reads TGTGCCAGCAGTGACCTTGGGGCGAACACTGAAGCTTTCTTT. Translation: CASSDLGANTEAFF.

The V call is TRBV20-1, the J call TRBJ1-1; no reliable D call. The length of the CDR3 is 11 residues. V lost 3 bases to trimming and J lost 4 bases, with 6 bases between them. Per the germline V gene, CDR1 is DFQATT and CDR2 is SNEGSKA (reference sequence). Here the CDR3 DNA reads TGCAGTGCTAGGTACGGCACTGAAGCTTTCTTT. It yields the protein CSARYGTEAFF.

The sample holds one count of this clone. This chain links TRBV11-3 with TRBJ2-3, with TRBD2 as a possible D gene (5 bases). CDR3 length: 15 residues. V lost 2 bases and J lost 7, with 16 bases in between. Germline assignment: CDR1 SGHNT and CDR2 YENEEA. CDR3 bases: TGTGCCAGCAGCTTACGCGGTACTAGTGGATATACGCAGTATTTT. Translation: CASSLRGTSGYTQYF.

V usage is TRBV18 and J usage is TRBJ1-5; D not resolved. Trimming cost V 4 bases and J 6 bases, with 10 bases left between them. The CDR3 contains 13 residues. The germline CDR1 and CDR2 sequences are KGHSH and LQKENI. The CDR3 nucleotides read TGTGCCAGCTCACTAGAGGAAGGTCAGCCCCAGCATTTT. This encodes CASSLEEGQPQHF.

The V gene is TRBV29-1, the J gene TRBJ2-5; possibly TRBD2 for D (5 bases). This CDR3 is 13 amino acids long. The ends were cut back, 7 bases at V and 2 bases at J, with 14 bases in the middle. The germline V gene has CDR1 SQVTM and CDR2 ANQGSEA. The CDR3 DNA reads TGCAGCGCCAAACGCGGGCCTCAAGAGACCCAGTACTTC. It is translated as CSAKRGPQETQYF.

The V gene is TRBV30, the J gene TRBJ1-6; 8 bases align to TRBD1. V lost 5 bases, J lost 8 bases, and 5 bases stayed unmatched. The CDR3 spans 13 residues. Germline CDR1 is GTSNPN and CDR2 is SVGIG (reference sequence). In nucleotides, the CDR3 is TGTGCCTGGGGGTCGACAGGGGATTCACCCCTCCACTTT. It specifies CAWGSTGDSPLHF. Filled out from reference TRBV30 and TRBJ1-6, the complete variable domain reads SQTIHQWPATLVQPVGSPLSLECTVEGTSNPNLYWYRQAAGRGLQLLFYSVGIGQISSEVPQNLSASRPQDRQFILSSKKLLLSDSGFYLCAWGSTGDSPLHFGNGTRLTVT.

The chain couples TRBV3-1 (or the pseudogene TRBV3-2) to TRBJ2-7, with D possibly TRBD2 on 6 matching bases. The CDR3 length is 12 residues. In germline, CDR1 is LGHDT, CDR2 YNNKEL (reference sequence). Trimming pared 1 base from V and 7 bases from J, leaving 8 bases between. CDR3 coding DNA: TGTGCCAGCAGCCAAGGGGCGGGGGAGCAGTACTTC. It is translated as CASSQGAGEQYF.

This clone was counted only a few times. V gene TRBV2 combines with J gene TRBJ2-7, with D possibly being TRBD2 (5 bases). The length of the CDR3 is 16 residues. CDR1 is SNHLY, CDR2 FYNNEI, per germline. Trimming took 2 bases from V and 6 from J, leaving 20 bases between them. CDR3: CASSEKVAGLDREQYF. CDR3 coding DNA: TGTGCCAGCAGTGAAAAGGTGGCGGGTCTGGATCGCGAGCAGTACTTC.